The entry below gives a single T cell receptor beta chain sequence along with its context. The V gene's germline CDR1 is SGHTA and CDR2 FQGNSA. Trimming removed 6 bases from V and 4 bases from J, with 10 bases in between. CDR3 length: 13 residues. Following RNA extraction, reverse transcription yielded cDNA that acted as the sequencing template. The assay was immunoSEQ multiplex PCR, and TCRdb's table has in-frame clones only and misses some. Of about 37,000 clones in the sample, around 50% were seen once. The sample is drawn from a study of CD8+ T cells in alopecia areata. In roughly 5 patients, CD4+ T cells were split by CD25+CD127- sorting. Alopecia areata patients gave lesional scalp punch biopsies and peripheral blood samples.

This rearrangement joins TRBV7-2 to TRBJ2-1, with D perhaps TRBD1 or TRBD2 (5 bases each). This receptor was taken from a human donor with alopecia areata. The sequencing sample was made of CD4+ Tregs sorted from blood. CDR3 bases: TGTGCCAGCAGGACTGAGGGGTACAATGAGCAGTTCTTC. This translates into CASRTEGYNEQFF.